The sequence of this T cell receptor beta chain was determined in a study of cytomegalovirus exposure and HLA in healthy donors. This clone showed up just a few times. Its specificity is not known. Findings and limits, study-wide: Earlier findings revealed that most TCR beta V segments proved productive either about 87% or about 30% of the time.

This CDR3 has 18 amino acids. The V and J ends lost 0 bases and 0 bases respectively, with 16 bases between them. Germline lookup yields CDR1 SGHNT and CDR2 YYREEE (reference sequence). The PCR ran on 60 Vbeta and 13 Jbeta primers. The assay was immunoSEQ multiplex PCR, and TCRdb's table has in-frame clones only and misses some. The sample holds more than 150,000 clones, over 70% seen once. J is TRBJ1-3 and V is TRBV5-4; a possible D gene is TRBD1 (5 bases). This clonotype was sampled from a man over 45 in good health and CMV-seropositive. The sequenced sample consisted of PBMCs. Written as DNA, the CDR3 is TGTGCCAGCAGCTTGGGGGCGGCCGGGGGGATCTCTGGAAACACCATATATTTT. Translating gives CASSLGAAGGISGNTIYF.